This T cell receptor beta chain emerged from a study of shared clonotypes between healthy human individuals. Study context: Researchers assigned three CD4 naive, three CD4 memory, two CD8 naive and one CD8 memory plate to each donor.

The CDR3 runs to 17 residues. The ends lost 3 bases at V and 3 bases at J; junction bases unmatched: 13. The germline CDR1 and CDR2 sequences are MGHRA and YSYEKL. For sorted subsets, about 0.2 ug DNA per replicate equaled approximately 30,000 T cell genomes. Assay used: immunoSEQ multiplex PCR; TCRdb lists only in-frame clones, some missing. The repertoire includes 650,000 to 800,000 clones, approximately 77% of them detected once, and around 1.7% sits in the top ten. Sequenced sample: memory CD4+ T cells sorted from blood. The subset is: CD45RA-negative fraction. This clonotype was sampled from a woman in her twenties or thirties in good health. The chain is built from TRBV4-1 and TRBJ1-1; TRBD1 matches 7 bases. The CDR3: CASSQGVQTGRYTEAFF. The CDR3 DNA follows: TGCGCCAGCAGCCAGGGGGTTCAGACAGGGAGGTACACTGAAGCTTTCTTT.